Below are 5 T cell receptor beta chains sequenced from a single sample in a study of shared clonotypes between healthy human individuals. Some clones are missing from TCRdb's copy, which holds only in-frame ones; the method was immunoSEQ multiplex PCR. The sample has roughly 2.2 million clones; more than 85% are singletons. The sequencing input was naive CD4+ T cells from PBMCs. Specified subset: CD45RA+ positively selected. All receptors come from a young man in good health. Some clones in this sample may be carry-over from other donors' samples.

With regard to this clone: Other DNA sequences in this sample translate to the same CDR3. The J gene is TRBJ1-2, the V gene TRBV28, with TRBD1 matching over 7 bases. Germline assignment: CDR1 MDHEN and CDR2 SYDVKM. This CDR3 is 14 amino acids long. The trim removed 3 bases at V and 0 bases at J, leaving 1 base unmatched. Here the CDR3 reads CASSLTGSNYGYTF. The CDR3 bases are TGTGCCAGCAGTTTGACAGGGTCTAACTATGGCTACACCTTC.

The CDR3 reads CASSAPHTSGRHEQYF. For the CDR3, the DNA is TGTGCCAGCAGCGCTCCCCATACTAGCGGGAGACACGAGCAGTACTTC. This rearrangement joins TRBV5-4 to TRBJ2-5; 11 bases are a match to TRBD2. The DNA matches TRBJ2-7 better at its end, which makes the J call doubtful. CDR1 and CDR2 from the germline V gene are SGHNT and YYREEE (reference sequence). CDR3 length equals 16 residues.

This chain links TRBV30 with TRBJ2-3; possible D gene TRBD2, 6 bases. Trimming cost V 0 bases and J 3 bases, with 13 bases left between them. This CDR3 has 15 residues. Germline V gene sequence: CDR1 GTSNPN, CDR2 SVGIG (reference sequence). In DNA form, the CDR3 reads TGTGCCTGGAGTGTACGCGGGATTCTTACAGATACGCAGTATTTT. Translating it yields CAWSVRGILTDTQYF.

This chain connects TRBV7-6 to TRBJ2-6; D not certain. Trimming took off 5 bases at V and 4 bases at J, with 6 bases between the two ends. Germline V gene sequence: CDR1 SGHVS, CDR2 FNYEAQ. The CDR3 is 13 residues long. CDR3 in DNA: TGTGCCAGCAGCCCCGTGGGGGCCAACGTCCTGACTTTC. This translates into CASSPVGANVLTF. Using reference TRBV7-6 and TRBJ2-6 for the parts outside the CDR3, the full variable domain is GAGVSQSPRYKVTKRGQDVALRCDPISGHVSLYWYRQALGQGPEFLTYFNYEAQQDKSGLPNDRFSAERPEGSISTLTIQRTEQRDSAMYRCASSPVGANVLTFGAGSRLTVL.

The chain has TRBV21-1 and TRBJ2-7; the table's TRBD1 call for D was not verified on the DNA. TRBV21-1 is a pseudogene segment. This CDR3 is 13 amino acids long. CDR3 residues: CASSKGAAYEQYF. The CDR3 DNA sequence: TGTGCCAGCAGCAAAGGGGCAGCCTACGAGCAGTACTTC.